The clone carrying this T cell receptor beta chain was seen only once. This entry is derived from a study of CD8 T cells in Susac syndrome. Study-wide context: When their blood was taken, the Susac syndrome patients had either not yet had any therapy, were taking corticosteroids, or were taking intravenous immunoglobulin alone.

An input of roughly 0.5 to 1 ug of RNA was subjected to reverse transcription using random hexamers. TCRdb fed the immunoSEQ multiplex PCR reads into MiXCR, producing one record per CDR3 protein. In the table there are fewer than 90,000 distinct CDR3 sequences, approximately 95% of which are singletons. The CDR3 is 15 residues long. The germline gives CDR1 SGHTA, CDR2 FQGNSA. Trimming took 2 bases from V and 6 from J, leaving 17 bases between them. The chain joins TRBV7-2 to TRBJ2-7; D tentatively reads TRBD1 or TRBD2 (6 bases each). The TCR comes from a human donor with Susac syndrome. Sample: CD8+ T cells from PBMCs. CDR3 sequence: CASSLTRGRVAEQYF. CDR3 DNA: TGTGCCAGCAGCTTAACTCGGGGGCGGGTGGCCGAGCAGTACTTC.